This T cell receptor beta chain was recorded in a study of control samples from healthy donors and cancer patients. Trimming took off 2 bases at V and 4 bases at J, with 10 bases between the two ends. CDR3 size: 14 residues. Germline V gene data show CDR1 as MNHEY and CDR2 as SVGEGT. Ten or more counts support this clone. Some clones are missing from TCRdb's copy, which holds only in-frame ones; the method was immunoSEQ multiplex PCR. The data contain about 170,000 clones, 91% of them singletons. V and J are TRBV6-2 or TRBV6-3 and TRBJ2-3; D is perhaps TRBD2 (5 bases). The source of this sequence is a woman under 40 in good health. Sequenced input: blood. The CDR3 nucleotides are TGTGCCAGCAGTTACGGAGCGGAGTCAGATACGCAGTATTTT. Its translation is CASSYGAESDTQYF.